Below are 21 T cell receptor beta chains sequenced from a single sample in a study of T-cell memory formation after mild COVID-19. Using its own MiXCR run on the 5' RACE reads, TCRdb lists one record per CDR3 protein. The sample includes about half a million distinct CDR3 sequences, roughly 18% of them seen just once. Material for sequencing was PBMCs or a T cell subset sorted from them (not recorded which). The receptors stem from an adult woman who had mild COVID-19 (a few samples of this study predate the infection). Cell type and time point are not known.

This clonotype was seen only a few times. The chain links TRBV7-8 to TRBJ1-2; 8 positions match TRBD1. V lost 1 base and J lost 8; bases outside the gene matches: 12. The CDR3 consists of 16 residues. Germline assignment: CDR1 SGHVS and CDR2 FQNEAQ. CDR3 DNA: TGTGCCAGCAGCTTAGGGAGGACAGGGAAGTGGGAAGGCTACACCTTC. It codes for CASSLGRTGKWEGYTF.

V gene TRBV7-3 combines with J gene TRBJ2-7; D gene ambiguous. The V end was cut by 3 bases, the J end by 2 bases, with 14 bases between. From germline, CDR1 is SGHTA and CDR2 FQGTGA. The CDR3 covers 15 residues. The CDR3 loop is CASSLAADPAYEQYF. The CDR3 DNA sequence: TGTGCCAGCAGCTTGGCCGCGGACCCGGCCTACGAGCAGTACTTC. The full variable domain, completed using reference TRBV7-3 and TRBJ2-7, is GAGVSQTPSNKVTEKGKYVELRCDPISGHTALYWYRQSLGQGPEFLIYFQGTGAADDSGLPNDRFFAVRPEGSVSTLKIQRTERGDSAVYLCASSLAADPAYEQYFGPGTRLTVT.

This clonotype showed up just a few times. The chain is built from TRBV12-3 or TRBV12-4 and TRBJ1-5, with D possibly being TRBD1 (6 bases). Between the trimmed V and J ends, which lost 6 bases and 3 bases, there was a span of 12 bases. The CDR3 spans 14 residues. The CDR3 reads CASSSGTLNQPQHF. CDR3 nucleotide sequence: TGTGCCAGCAGCAGCGGGACACTCAATCAGCCCCAGCATTTT.

The sample holds a few counts of this clonotype. The rearrangement uses TRBV6-5 and TRBJ2-1; 8 bases are a match to TRBD1. Losses at the gene ends were 10 bases for V and 9 bases for J; bases not matched to a gene: 17. The CDR3 has 15 residues. Germline V gene sequence: CDR1 MNHEY, CDR2 SVGAGI. The CDR3 here is CATQPGAGGFSEQFF. The DNA of the CDR3 is TGTGCCACCCAACCCGGGGCAGGGGGCTTCAGTGAGCAGTTCTTC.

The V gene is TRBV20-1, the J gene TRBJ2-1; possibly TRBD1 for D (5 bases). This CDR3 spans 12 amino acids. The V gene lost 0 bases and the J gene lost 8 bases, with 8 bases spanning the gap. CDR1 DFQATT and CDR2 SNEGSKA come from the germline V gene (reference sequence). The CDR3, as DNA: TGCAGTGCTAGAGATAAAGGGGATGAGCAGTTCTTC. It translates to CSARDKGDEQFF.

V usage is TRBV7-3 and J usage is TRBJ2-2; tentatively, D is TRBD2 (7 bases). Germline V gene lookup returns CDR1 SGHTA and CDR2 FQGTGA. The length of the CDR3 is 16 residues. V gave up 5 bases and J gave up 4 bases, with 17 bases separating them. CDR3 residues: CASSTYRGASTGELFF. CDR3 in DNA: TGTGCCAGCAGCACCTACCGGGGGGCTAGCACCGGGGAGCTGTTTTTT.

In the case of this clonotype: One junction end disagrees with the germline gene, perhaps due to a read error. The V and J genes are TRBV5-1 and TRBJ1-2, with 10 bases fitting TRBD1. This CDR3 has 13 residues. In germline, CDR1 is SGHRS, CDR2 YFSETQ. The DNA for the CDR3 is TGTGCCAGCAGCTTGGGACAGGGGACTGGCTACACCTTC. Its translation is CASSLGQGTGYTF.

This clonotype was picked up a small number of times. The chain is built from TRBV5-1 and TRBJ2-2; perhaps TRBD1 as D (6 bases). The V and J ends lost 3 bases and 1 base respectively, with 7 bases between them. The CDR3 contains 14 residues. The germline CDR1 and CDR2 sequences are SGHRS and YFSETQ. The chain's CDR3 is CASSWGQNTGELFF. The CDR3 DNA is TGCGCCAGCAGCTGGGGACAGAACACCGGGGAGCTGTTTTTT.

This clonotype was observed a handful of times. The CDR3 here is CAWSVHGSGSQPQHF. CDR3 coding DNA: TGTGCCTGGAGTGTACACGGGAGCGGTAGTCAGCCCCAGCATTTT. V usage is TRBV30 and J usage is TRBJ1-5, with D unresolved. Germline lookup yields CDR1 GTSNPN and CDR2 SVGIG (reference sequence). This CDR3 has 15 residues. The V and J ends lost 0 bases and 6 bases respectively, with 15 bases between them.

The chain couples TRBV6-5 to TRBJ2-7, with 11 nucleotides matching TRBD2. This CDR3 region has 16 residues. The ends lost 6 bases at V and 2 bases at J; junction bases unmatched: 9. Germline V gene lookup returns CDR1 MNHEY and CDR2 SVGAGI. The CDR3 DNA sequence: TGTGCCAGCAGCTCGAAGGGACTAGCGGTACCCTACGAGCAGTACTTC. It is translated as CASSSKGLAVPYEQYF.

This clonotype was seen more than once but under ten times. The V and J genes are TRBV12-3 or TRBV12-4 and TRBJ2-3, with 13 nucleotides matching TRBD2. With 6 bases clipped from V and 1 base from J, the junction kept 4 bases outside the gene matches. This CDR3 is 16 amino acids long. In DNA, the CDR3 is TGTGCCAGCAGCCAAGGGACTAGCGGGGGCACAGATACGCAGTATTTT. Its translation: CASSQGTSGGTDTQYF.

In this sample, this clonotype turned up a few times. The rearrangement links TRBV23-1 to TRBJ2-5; D might be TRBD2 (5 bases). TRBV23-1 is filed as an ORF, its function uncertain. The length of the CDR3 is 17 residues. Between the trimmed V and J ends, which lost 2 bases and 5 bases, there was a span of 21 bases. The CDR3 DNA follows: TGCGCCAGCAGTCAACCCTGGAGTGGGAGTAGTACGGAGACCCAGTACTTC. Its translation is CASSQPWSGSSTETQYF.

V and J are TRBV10-3 and TRBJ2-7, with D perhaps being TRBD1 or TRBD2 (5 bases each). The CDR3 runs 13 residues. Germline CDR1 reads ENHRY; CDR2 reads SYGVKD. Trimming removed 9 bases at V and 0 bases at J, with 12 bases between. The CDR3 nucleotides read TGTGCCATTTCCGGGACCTTCTCCTACGAGCAGTACTTC. This encodes CAISGTFSYEQYF.

This clonotype appeared a few times. The chain is built from TRBV12-3 or TRBV12-4 and TRBJ1-1; TRBD1 is a possible D gene (5 bases). The CDR3 has 14 residues. The V end lost 7 bases, the J end lost 0 bases, and 12 bases lay between the germline ends. In DNA form, the CDR3 reads TGTGCCAGCACCCCGTCAGGGATGAACACTGAAGCTTTCTTT. Encoded protein: CASTPSGMNTEAFF.

This clonotype came up once. V and J are TRBV7-3 and TRBJ2-1; 11 bases are a match to TRBD2. Germline lookup yields CDR1 SGHTA and CDR2 FQGTGA. Trimming at V came to 4 bases and at J to 5 bases, leaving 19 bases not matched to a gene. The length of the CDR3 is 20 residues. CDR3 bases: TGTGCCAGCAGCTCCCCATGGGAACTAGCGGGAGTGGCAAGGGACAATGAGCAGTTCTTC. It yields the protein CASSSPWELAGVARDNEQFF.

This rearrangement joins TRBV7-8 to TRBJ1-1; 8 nucleotides align to TRBD1. J lost 6 bases, V lost 1 base, and 7 bases had no gene match. CDR1 and CDR2 (germline): SGHVS, FQNEAQ. This CDR3 spans 15 amino acids. CDR3 region: CASSLEADRVAEAFF. Written as DNA, the CDR3 is TGTGCCAGCAGCTTAGAGGCGGACAGGGTGGCTGAAGCTTTCTTT.

This clonotype was picked up a small number of times. The chain carries TRBV7-2 and TRBJ1-1, with no clear D. The CDR3 runs to 13 residues. Germline V gene sequence: CDR1 SGHTA, CDR2 FQGNSA. Trimming removed 1 base at V and 4 bases at J, with 7 bases between. In nucleotides, the CDR3 is TGTGCCAGCAGCTTAGTTGAGAGCACTGAAGCTTTCTTT. Translated: CASSLVESTEAFF.

This clonotype occurred a few times. The CDR3 DNA reads as TGTGCCACCAGCAGACATTACACCGGGGAGCTGTTTTTT. Its protein is CATSRHYTGELFF. The chain employs TRBV15 and TRBJ2-2; no reliable D call. This CDR3 spans 13 amino acids. Trimming took off 2 bases at V and 3 bases at J, with 4 bases between the two ends. Germline CDR1 is LNHNV and CDR2 is YYDKDF (reference sequence).

The CDR3 region is CASSQVVQGDSPLHF. The CDR3, as DNA: TGTGCCAGCAGCCAAGTGGTACAGGGTGACTCACCCCTCCACTTT. The chain has TRBV3-1 and TRBJ1-6, with D possibly matching TRBD1 (6 bases). Germline-derived CDR1 and CDR2 are LGHDT and YNNKEL (reference sequence). CDR3 length equals 15 residues. V lost 1 base and J 10 bases, leaving 14 bases between the germline ends.

The chain has TRBV27 and TRBJ1-1; D not resolved. The germline gives CDR1 MNHEY, CDR2 SMNVEV (reference sequence). The CDR3 sequence is 13 residues long. The ends were cut back, 2 bases at V and 4 bases at J, with 8 bases in the middle. The DNA for the CDR3 is TGTGCCAGCAGTTTACATTGGCGCACTGAAGCTTTCTTT. Protein: CASSLHWRTEAFF.

This sequence joins TRBV3-1 and TRBJ2-4, with D possibly TRBD1 on 6 matching bases. The germline V gene encodes CDR1 LGHDT and CDR2 YNNKEL (reference sequence). This CDR3 is built from 15 residues. Trimming stripped 1 base from V and 3 bases from J, with 10 bases between. CDR3 DNA: TGTGCCAGCAGCCAAGTCGGGACATACAAAAACATTCAGTACTTC. This codes for CASSQVGTYKNIQYF.